A single sample gave rise to the 26 T cell receptor beta chains below, sequenced in a study of control samples from healthy donors and cancer patients. TCRdb keeps only in-frame clones here, not all; method: immunoSEQ multiplex PCR. The profile shows approximately 49,000 clones, around 90% of them singletons. The sample consisted of PBMCs. All receptors come from a man aged 40-49 years with colorectal cancer.

The gene calls are TRBV28 and TRBJ1-1; D is undetermined. Trimming stripped 5 bases from V and 1 base from J, with 14 bases between. From germline, CDR1 is MDHEN and CDR2 SYDVKM. This CDR3 contains 15 residues. Written as DNA, the CDR3 is TGTGCCAGCAGTACCTTTTTCGGGCCGAACACTGAAGCTTTCTTT. It is translated as CASSTFFGPNTEAFF.

The rearrangement joins TRBV6-2 or TRBV6-3 to TRBJ2-3; D possibly corresponds to TRBD2 (5 bases). V lost 2 bases and J 10 bases, leaving 10 bases between the germline ends. This CDR3 has 12 residues. Germline V gives CDR1 MNHEY, CDR2 SVGEGT. In DNA, the CDR3 is TGTGCCAGCAGTTACATCGGGGTTTCGCAGTATTTT. It yields the protein CASSYIGVSQYF.

This clone was recorded once. The chain joins TRBV14 to TRBJ1-2, with D possibly being TRBD1 (6 bases). The germline V gene has CDR1 SGHDN and CDR2 FVKESK. The CDR3 is made up of 15 amino acids. V was pared by 6 bases and J by 6 bases, with 20 bases between. CDR3 protein: CASRQTGVTSHGYTF. The CDR3 region has the DNA TGTGCCAGCAGGCAGACAGGAGTTACGTCCCATGGCTACACCTTC.

J is TRBJ1-5 and V is TRBV6-6; no reliable D call. CDR3 length: 16 residues. Germline-derived CDR1 and CDR2 are MNHNY and SVGAGI (reference sequence). The V and J ends lost 0 bases and 2 bases respectively, with 11 bases between them. The CDR3 region is CASSYSRRNGNQPQHF. CDR3 DNA: TGTGCCAGCAGTTACTCGAGACGGAACGGCAATCAGCCCCAGCATTTT.

The CDR3: CASSSGTSGRNEQFF. Here the CDR3 DNA reads TGTGCCAGCTCAAGCGGGACTAGCGGGAGAAATGAGCAGTTCTTC. This chain connects TRBV27 to TRBJ2-1; 14 bases are a match to TRBD2. V was clipped by 8 bases and J by 7 bases; unmatched bases: 7. This CDR3 has 15 amino acids. Per germline, CDR1 MNHEY and CDR2 SMNVEV (reference sequence).

This chain joins TRBV2 and TRBJ2-7; the match to TRBD1 covers 9 bases. V was clipped by 4 bases and J by 7 bases; unmatched bases: 11. Germline CDR1 SNHLY, CDR2 FYNNEI. The CDR3 length is 15 residues. In nucleotides, the CDR3 is TGTGCCAGCAGTGGGCCGGGACAGGGCCCTCGTGAGCAGTACTTC. Protein: CASSGPGQGPREQYF.

The chain employs TRBV28 and TRBJ2-7; 9 bases align to TRBD1. CDR1 and CDR2 from the germline V gene are MDHEN and SYDVKM. The V and J ends lost 4 bases and 6 bases, in that order; junction bases with no gene match: 19. The CDR3 is 18 amino acids. Here the CDR3 reads CASSSYYIPTGGAAEQYF. For the CDR3, the DNA is TGTGCCAGCAGTTCTTATTACATACCTACAGGGGGCGCGGCCGAGCAGTACTTC.

This chain uses TRBV19 with TRBJ1-1; D may be TRBD1 (5 bases). V was pared by 6 bases and J by 1 base, with 9 bases between. Germline V gene data show CDR1 as LNHDA and CDR2 as SQIVND (reference sequence). The CDR3 length is 13 residues. The CDR3 is CASRLQENTEAFF. As DNA, the CDR3 is TGTGCCAGTAGGCTACAGGAGAACACTGAAGCTTTCTTT. The full variable domain, rest sourced from reference TRBV19 and TRBJ1-1, is DGGITQSPKYLFRKEGQNVTLSCEQNLNHDAMYWYRQDPGQGLRLIYYSQIVNDFQKGDIAEGYSVSREKKESFPLTVTSAQKNPTAFYLCASRLQENTEAFFGQGTRLTVV.

The chain joins TRBV29-1 to TRBJ2-1; D not resolved. Germline CDR1 SQVTM, CDR2 ANQGSEA. The V end lost 3 bases, the J end lost 6 bases, and 9 bases lay between the germline ends. The CDR3 loop spans 12 amino acids. CDR3 in amino acids: CSVDDLTNEQFF. CDR3 in DNA: TGCAGCGTTGACGACTTAACCAATGAGCAGTTCTTC.

The CDR3 loop reads CASSLGGHPTGDNIYF. In DNA form, the CDR3 reads TGTGCCAGCAGCCTGGGGGGGCACCCTACAGGCGATAACATATATTTT. This chain joins TRBV9 and TRBJ1-3; D perhaps matches TRBD1 (6 bases). CDR3 length: 16 amino acids. V gave up 4 bases and J gave up 12 bases, with 26 bases separating them. Germline loops: CDR1 SGDLS, CDR2 YYNGEE.

CDR3 sequence: CASSYKAGMKETQYF. CDR3 in DNA: TGTGCCAGCAGTTACAAAGCGGGAATGAAAGAGACCCAGTACTTC. The rearrangement joins TRBV6-5 to TRBJ2-5; TRBD2 matches 7 bases. Germline V gives CDR1 MNHEY, CDR2 SVGAGI. V lost 2 bases and J lost 3; bases outside the gene matches: 6. The CDR3 loop spans 15 amino acids.

J is TRBJ2-1 and V is TRBV6-4; the match to TRBD2 covers 13 bases. Germline assignment: CDR1 MRHNA and CDR2 SNTAGT. V dropped 3 bases and J dropped 10; count of bases not matched to a gene: 6. This CDR3 contains 15 residues. CDR3: CASSETSGRAREQFF. The CDR3 DNA follows: TGTGCCAGCAGTGAAACTAGCGGGAGGGCTAGGGAGCAGTTCTTC.

J is TRBJ2-2 and V is TRBV12-5; D call uncertain. Trimming stripped 7 bases from V and 6 bases from J, with 12 bases between. In germline, CDR1 is LGHNT, CDR2 FRNRAP. The CDR3 totals 13 residues. The DNA of the CDR3 is TGTGCTAGTGTCCCGCCAGAATCCGGGGAGCTGTTTTTT. Its protein is CASVPPESGELFF.

The rearrangement links TRBV2 to TRBJ1-5, with D maybe TRBD1 (6 bases). V lost 5 bases to trimming and J lost 0 bases, with 11 bases between them. The CDR3 covers 15 residues. Germline V gene sequence: CDR1 SNHLY, CDR2 FYNNEI. The CDR3 protein is CASSQDRNSNQPQHF. DNA of the CDR3: TGTGCCAGCAGTCAGGACAGAAATAGCAATCAGCCCCAGCATTTT.

The chain employs TRBV5-1 and TRBJ2-3; TRBD1 agrees at 7 bases. The germline V gene encodes CDR1 SGHRS and CDR2 YFSETQ. The junction had 7 bases not matched to a gene; V was cut back by 4 bases and J by 2 bases. CDR3 length: 15 amino acids. Here the CDR3 reads CASSLGQTITDTQYF. The CDR3 nucleotides are TGCGCCAGCAGCCTGGGACAGACAATCACAGATACGCAGTATTTT.

In its sample, this clone was seen once. The chain combines TRBV27 with TRBJ2-1, with 9 bases lining up with TRBD2. The CDR3 has 15 residues. J lost 5 bases, V lost 3 bases, and 5 bases had no gene match. The germline V gene encodes CDR1 MNHEY and CDR2 SMNVEV (reference sequence). The CDR3 spells CASSFMPSGNNEQFF. The CDR3 nucleotides are TGTGCCAGCAGTTTTATGCCTAGCGGGAACAATGAGCAGTTCTTC.

This clone has just a few counts. The chain uses TRBV2 and TRBJ1-5; perhaps TRBD1 as D (6 bases). Germline-derived CDR1 and CDR2 are SNHLY and FYNNEI. V was cut by 5 bases and J by 5 bases, with 7 bases left in between. The CDR3 length is 12 residues. The CDR3 here is CASSRQDQPQHF. The CDR3 DNA reads as TGTGCCAGCAGTAGACAGGATCAGCCCCAGCATTTT.

As concerns this clone: Different DNA sequences within this sample yield the same CDR3. The chain is built from TRBV7-9 and TRBJ2-7; 8 bases line up with TRBD1. Germline CDR1 SEHNR, CDR2 FQNEAQ (reference sequence). The CDR3 has 14 amino acids. V shed 3 bases, J shed 3 bases, and the junction held 4 bases outside the gene matches. The CDR3 is CASSFGQGFYEQYF. For the CDR3, the DNA is TGTGCCAGCAGCTTCGGACAGGGTTTCTACGAGCAGTACTTC.

This clone was found a few times. V gene TRBV7-9 combines with J gene TRBJ1-2, with TRBD1 matching 10 bases. The V gene end was trimmed by 5 bases and the J gene end by 2 bases; junction bases not matched to a gene: 5. Germline V gene data show CDR1 as SEHNR and CDR2 as FQNEAQ (reference sequence). The CDR3 runs 15 residues. The CDR3 is CASSKGQGQNYGYTF. CDR3 bases: TGTGCCAGCAGCAAGGGACAGGGGCAAAACTATGGCTACACCTTC.

V is TRBV12-3 or TRBV12-4 and J is TRBJ2-7; D possibly matches TRBD1 or TRBD2 (5 bases each). The CDR3 spans 13 residues. The V gene lost 2 bases and the J gene lost 5 bases, with 10 bases spanning the gap. The CDR3 coding sequence is TGTGCCAGCAGTTTACTTAGGGGACACGAGCAGTACTTC. This sequence encodes CASSLLRGHEQYF.

The rearrangement joins TRBV6-6 to TRBJ2-7, with 10 bases fitting TRBD2. J was trimmed by 4 bases and V by 6 bases; bases with no gene match: 9. CDR1 is MNHNY and CDR2 is SVGAGI in the germline V gene (reference sequence). The CDR3 consists of 15 residues. The CDR3 loop reads CASSNTLAGGYEQYF. Written as DNA, the CDR3 is TGTGCCAGCAGCAACACCTTAGCGGGAGGTTACGAGCAGTACTTC.

The chain employs TRBV10-3 and TRBJ2-7; 7 bases match TRBD2. Trimming removed 4 bases from V and 2 bases from J; junction bases left unmatched: 5. CDR1 ENHRY and CDR2 SYGVKD come from the germline V gene. This CDR3 is built from 14 residues. This CDR3 is CAISVGGPPYEQYF. The CDR3 DNA sequence: TGTGCCATCAGTGTGGGAGGGCCCCCCTACGAGCAGTACTTC.

The J gene is TRBJ2-2, the V gene TRBV10-3; 9 bases are a match to TRBD1. The CDR3 has 19 residues. V dropped 2 bases and J dropped 0; count of bases not matched to a gene: 10. Germline CDR1 reads ENHRY; CDR2 reads SYGVKD. The CDR3: CAISELRTGVGSNTGELFF. In nucleotides, the CDR3 is TGTGCCATCAGTGAGCTAAGGACAGGGGTGGGTTCGAACACCGGGGAGCTGTTTTTT.

The chain couples TRBV2 to TRBJ2-2; either TRBD1 or TRBD2 may fit D (5 bases each). The CDR3 contains 13 residues. Trimming pared 6 bases from V and 4 bases from J, leaving 9 bases between. Germline V gene lookup returns CDR1 SNHLY and CDR2 FYNNEI. CDR3 DNA: TGTGCCAGCAGGAGGGACGGCACCGGGGAGCTGTTTTTT. Translation gives CASRRDGTGELFF.

The chain carries TRBV6-5 and TRBJ2-7; tentative D call: TRBD2 (7 bases). Deletions cut 0 bases from V and 2 bases from J, with 11 bases between. This CDR3 has 15 amino acids. The germline V gene has CDR1 MNHEY and CDR2 SVGAGI. CDR3 DNA sequence: TGTGCCAGCAGTTACTCGGAGGGGGGGGCCTACGAGCAGTACTTC. Its protein is CASSYSEGGAYEQYF.

This clone was counted once. The chain uses TRBV7-2 and TRBJ1-1, with 7 positions matching TRBD1. The ends lost 5 bases at V and 1 base at J; junction bases unmatched: 13. CDR1 and CDR2 (germline): SGHTA, FQGNSA. The CDR3 length is 17 residues. The CDR3 DNA reads as TGTGCCAGCAGCCCTGCGAGGGGGCAGAGGGAGAACACTGAAGCTTTCTTT. Translation: CASSPARGQRENTEAFF.